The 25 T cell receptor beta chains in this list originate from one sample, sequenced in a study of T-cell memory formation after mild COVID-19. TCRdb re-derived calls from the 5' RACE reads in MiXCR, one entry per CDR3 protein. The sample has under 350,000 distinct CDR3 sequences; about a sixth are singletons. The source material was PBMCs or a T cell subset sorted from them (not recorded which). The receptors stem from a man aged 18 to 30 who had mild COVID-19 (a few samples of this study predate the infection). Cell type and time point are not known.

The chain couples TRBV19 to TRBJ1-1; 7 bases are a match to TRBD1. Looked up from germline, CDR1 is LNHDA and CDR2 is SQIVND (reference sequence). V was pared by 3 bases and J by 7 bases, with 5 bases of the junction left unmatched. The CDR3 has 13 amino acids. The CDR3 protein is CASSIGTALEAFF. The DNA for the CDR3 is TGTGCCAGTAGTATCGGGACAGCGCTTGAAGCTTTCTTT.

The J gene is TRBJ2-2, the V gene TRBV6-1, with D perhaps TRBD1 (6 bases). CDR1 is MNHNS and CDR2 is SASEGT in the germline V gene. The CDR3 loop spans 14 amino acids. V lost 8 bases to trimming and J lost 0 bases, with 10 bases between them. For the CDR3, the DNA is TGTGCCAGCCTATGGGGGCCGAACACCGGGGAGCTGTTTTTT. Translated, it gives CASLWGPNTGELFF.

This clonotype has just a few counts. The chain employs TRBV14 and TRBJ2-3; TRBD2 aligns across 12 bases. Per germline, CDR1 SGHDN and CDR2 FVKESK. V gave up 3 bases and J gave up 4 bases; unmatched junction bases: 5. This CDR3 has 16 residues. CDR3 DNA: TGTGCCAGCAGCCACGGAGGACTAGCGGGGCCAGATACGCAGTATTTT. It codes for CASSHGGLAGPDTQYF.

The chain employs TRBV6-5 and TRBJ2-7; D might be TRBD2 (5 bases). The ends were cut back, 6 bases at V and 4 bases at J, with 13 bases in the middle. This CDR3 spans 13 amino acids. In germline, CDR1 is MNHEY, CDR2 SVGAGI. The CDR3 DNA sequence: TGTGCCAGCAGCTTACTAGACGGGTACGAGCAGTACGTC. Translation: CASSLLDGYEQYV.

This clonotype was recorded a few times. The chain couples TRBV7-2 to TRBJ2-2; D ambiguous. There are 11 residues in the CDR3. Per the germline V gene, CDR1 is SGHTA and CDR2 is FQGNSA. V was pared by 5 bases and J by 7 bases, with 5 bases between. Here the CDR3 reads CASSRDGELFF. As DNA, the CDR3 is TGTGCCAGCAGCAGGGACGGGGAGCTGTTTTTT.

The CDR3 coding sequence is TGTGCCAGCAGTTTGGAGGGGGGCCAGGCAGCAGATACGCAGTATTTT. Amino acid sequence: CASSLEGGQAADTQYF. The V gene is TRBV12-3 or TRBV12-4, the J gene TRBJ2-3; either TRBD1 or TRBD2 may supply D (6 bases each). The CDR3 consists of 16 residues. V was pared by 3 bases and J by 4 bases, with 17 bases between.

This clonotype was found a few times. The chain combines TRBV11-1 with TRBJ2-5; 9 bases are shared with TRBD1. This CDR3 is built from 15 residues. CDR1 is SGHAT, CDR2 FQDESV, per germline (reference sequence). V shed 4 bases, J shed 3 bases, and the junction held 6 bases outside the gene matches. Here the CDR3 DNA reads TGTGCCAGCAGCTGGTCCGGGACAGGGAAAGAGACCCAGTACTTC. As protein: CASSWSGTGKETQYF.

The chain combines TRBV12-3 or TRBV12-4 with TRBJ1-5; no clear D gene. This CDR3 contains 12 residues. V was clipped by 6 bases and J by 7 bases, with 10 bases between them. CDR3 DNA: TGTGCCAGCAGCCGATCGGAGCAGCCCCAGCATTTT. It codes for CASSRSEQPQHF.

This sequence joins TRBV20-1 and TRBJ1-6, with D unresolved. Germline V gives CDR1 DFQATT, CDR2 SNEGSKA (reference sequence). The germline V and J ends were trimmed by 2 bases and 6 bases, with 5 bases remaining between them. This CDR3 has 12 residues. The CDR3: CSARSVNSPLHF. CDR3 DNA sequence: TGCAGTGCTAGATCTGTTAATTCACCCCTCCACTTT.

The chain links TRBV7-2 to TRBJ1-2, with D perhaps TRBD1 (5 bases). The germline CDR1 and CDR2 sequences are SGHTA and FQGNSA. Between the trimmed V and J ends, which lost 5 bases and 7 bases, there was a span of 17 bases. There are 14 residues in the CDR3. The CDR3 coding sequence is TGTGCCAGCAGCCTGGCGGGGGAAGTCGGTGGCTACACCTTC. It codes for CASSLAGEVGGYTF.

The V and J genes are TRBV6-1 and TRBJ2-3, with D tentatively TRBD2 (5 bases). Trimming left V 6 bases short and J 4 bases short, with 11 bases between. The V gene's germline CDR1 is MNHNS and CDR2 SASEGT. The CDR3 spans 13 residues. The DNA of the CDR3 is TGTGCCAGCAGCAAAACTAGGGCAGATACGCAGTATTTT. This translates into CASSKTRADTQYF.

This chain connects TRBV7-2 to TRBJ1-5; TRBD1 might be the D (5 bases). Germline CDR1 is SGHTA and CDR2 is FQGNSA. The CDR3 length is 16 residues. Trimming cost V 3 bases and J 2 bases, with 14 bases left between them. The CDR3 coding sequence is TGTGCCAGCAGCTTTAGAGGGGAGGAAGGCAATCAGCCCCAGCATTTT. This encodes CASSFRGEEGNQPQHF.

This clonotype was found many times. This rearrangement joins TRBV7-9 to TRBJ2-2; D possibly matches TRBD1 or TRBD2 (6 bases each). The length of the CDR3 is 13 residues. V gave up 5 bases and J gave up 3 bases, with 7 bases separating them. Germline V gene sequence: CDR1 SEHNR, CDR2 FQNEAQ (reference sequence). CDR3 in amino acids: CASSRGDTGELFF. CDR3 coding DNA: TGTGCCAGCAGCAGGGGGGACACCGGGGAGCTGTTTTTT.

The CDR3 spells CASSRLAGLNEQFF. CDR3 in DNA: TGTGCCAGCAGCCGACTAGCGGGGCTCAATGAGCAGTTCTTC. V gene TRBV11-3 combines with J gene TRBJ2-1; 11 bases fit TRBD2. V lost 5 bases, J lost 6 bases, and 3 bases stayed unmatched. Per germline, CDR1 SGHNT and CDR2 YENEEA. The CDR3 is made up of 14 amino acids. Full variable domain (missing parts from reference TRBV11-3 and TRBJ2-1): EAGVVQSPRYKIIEKKQPVAFWCNPISGHNTLYWYLQNLGQGPELLIRYENEEAVDDSQLPKDRFSAERLKGVDSTLKIQPAELGDSAVYLCASSRLAGLNEQFFGPGTRLTVL.

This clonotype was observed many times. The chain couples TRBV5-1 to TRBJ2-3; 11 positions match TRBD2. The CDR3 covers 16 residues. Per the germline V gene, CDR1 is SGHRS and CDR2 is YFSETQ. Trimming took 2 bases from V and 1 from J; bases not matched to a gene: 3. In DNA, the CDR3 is TGCGCCAGCAGCTTATCGACTAGCGGGGGCACAGATACGCAGTATTTT. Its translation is CASSLSTSGGTDTQYF.

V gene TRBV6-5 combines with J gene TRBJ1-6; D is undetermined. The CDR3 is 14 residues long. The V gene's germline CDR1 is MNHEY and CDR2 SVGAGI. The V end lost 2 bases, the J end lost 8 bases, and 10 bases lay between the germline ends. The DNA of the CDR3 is TGTGCCAGCAGTTACACACGGGCGTATTCACCCCTCCACTTT. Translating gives CASSYTRAYSPLHF.

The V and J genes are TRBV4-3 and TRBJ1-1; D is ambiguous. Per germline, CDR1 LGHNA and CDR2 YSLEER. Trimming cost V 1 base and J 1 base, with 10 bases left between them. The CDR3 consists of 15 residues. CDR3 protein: CASSQGVRANTEAFF. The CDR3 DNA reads TGCGCCAGCAGCCAAGGGGTAAGAGCGAACACTGAAGCTTTCTTT.

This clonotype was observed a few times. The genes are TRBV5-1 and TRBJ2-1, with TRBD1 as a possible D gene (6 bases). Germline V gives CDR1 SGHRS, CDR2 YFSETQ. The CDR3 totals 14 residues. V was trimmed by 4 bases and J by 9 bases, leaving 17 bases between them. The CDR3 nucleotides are TGCGCCAGCAGCAGAACGTTACAGGGTGGTGAGCAGTTCTTC. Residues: CASSRTLQGGEQFF.

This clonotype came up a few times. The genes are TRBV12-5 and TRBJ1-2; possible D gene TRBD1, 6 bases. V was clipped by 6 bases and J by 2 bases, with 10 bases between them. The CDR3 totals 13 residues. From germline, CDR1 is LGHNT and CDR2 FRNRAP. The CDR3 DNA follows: TGTGCTAGTGGGGGGACATCCAACTATGGCTACACCTTC. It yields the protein CASGGTSNYGYTF.

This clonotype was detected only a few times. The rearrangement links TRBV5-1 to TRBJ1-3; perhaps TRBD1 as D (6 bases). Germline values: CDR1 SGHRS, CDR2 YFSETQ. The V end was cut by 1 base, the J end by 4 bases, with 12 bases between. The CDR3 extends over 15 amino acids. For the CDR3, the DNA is TGCGCCAGCAGCTTGCGGGGGGCGCCGGGAAACACCATATATTTT. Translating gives CASSLRGAPGNTIYF.

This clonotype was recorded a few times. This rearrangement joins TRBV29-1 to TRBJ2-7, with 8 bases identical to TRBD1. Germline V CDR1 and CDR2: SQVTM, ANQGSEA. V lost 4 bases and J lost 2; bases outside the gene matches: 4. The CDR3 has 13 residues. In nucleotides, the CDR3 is TGCAGCGTTGGGACAGGGAGAACCTACGAGCAGTACTTC. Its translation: CSVGTGRTYEQYF.

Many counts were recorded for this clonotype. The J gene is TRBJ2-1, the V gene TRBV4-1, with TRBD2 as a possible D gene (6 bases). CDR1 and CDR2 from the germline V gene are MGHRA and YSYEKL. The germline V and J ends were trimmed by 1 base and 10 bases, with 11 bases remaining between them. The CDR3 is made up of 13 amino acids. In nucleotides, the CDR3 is TGCGCCAGCAGCCAAGCCCCCGGGGGAGAGCAGTTCTTC. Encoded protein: CASSQAPGGEQFF.

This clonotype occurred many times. The CDR3 DNA is TGCAGTGCTAGAGATGGGCCCAGGGGGGCAGATACGCAGTATTTT. Translated: CSARDGPRGADTQYF. V usage is TRBV20-1 and J usage is TRBJ2-3; TRBD1 is a possible D gene (7 bases). In germline, CDR1 is DFQATT, CDR2 SNEGSKA (reference sequence). There are 15 residues in the CDR3. V was cut by 0 bases and J by 4 bases, with 14 bases left in between.

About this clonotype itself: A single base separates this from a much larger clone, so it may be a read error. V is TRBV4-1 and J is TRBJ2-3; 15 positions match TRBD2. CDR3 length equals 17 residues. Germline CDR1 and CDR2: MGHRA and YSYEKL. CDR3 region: CARSPGLAGGPMDTQYF. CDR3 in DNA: TGCGCCAGAAGCCCTGGACTAGCGGGGGGGCCGATGGATACGCAGTATTTT.

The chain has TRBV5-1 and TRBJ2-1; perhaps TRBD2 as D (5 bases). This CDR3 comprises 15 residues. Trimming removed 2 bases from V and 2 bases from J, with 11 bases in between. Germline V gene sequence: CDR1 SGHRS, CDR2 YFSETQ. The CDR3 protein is CASSLSDLTYNEQFF. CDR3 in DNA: TGCGCCAGCAGCTTATCGGACTTAACCTACAATGAGCAGTTCTTC.